This T cell receptor (beta chain) is drawn from a study of control samples from healthy donors and cancer patients. The repertoire was sequenced with immunoSEQ multiplex PCR; TCRdb's copy has only in-frame clones and lacks some. The table lists 190,000 or so clones, approximately 92% of them singletons. Sequences were obtained from blood. This clonotype was obtained from a man younger than 35 in good health.

The CDR3 reads CASSEEGARNTEAFF. The CDR3 coding sequence is TGTGCCAGCAGTGAAGAGGGGGCGCGTAACACTGAAGCTTTCTTT. The genes are TRBV2 and TRBJ1-1; TRBD1 aligns across 7 bases. CDR3 length: 15 amino acids. With V trimmed by 1 base and J by 2 bases, 4 bases remained unmatched. The germline gives CDR1 SNHLY, CDR2 FYNNEI.